This TCR beta chain was identified in a study of CD8+ T cells in alopecia areata. Treatment: oral pan-JAK inhibitor, 5-10 mg twice daily. General study findings and limits: Scalp and blood samples kept many expanded lesional clones throughout tofacitinib.

Isolated RNA was reverse transcribed into cDNA used as the sequencing template. Profiling relied on immunoSEQ multiplex PCR, and the TCRdb table lists in-frame clones only, not all of them. This table holds hundreds of thousands of clones, approximately 65% found once. The junction had 7 bases not matched to a gene; V was cut back by 0 bases and J by 6 bases. Germline CDR1 GTSNPN, CDR2 SVGIG (reference sequence). The length of the CDR3 is 14 residues. With respect to this clone: Its specificity is unknown.

The chain uses TRBV30 and TRBJ1-2, with 7 bases identical to TRBD1. This sequence was found in a human donor with alopecia areata. The source was CD4+ T cells sorted from blood, collected at approximately week 42, from a patient treated with tofacitinib. The CDR3 spells CAWSVQGIYDGYTF. The CDR3 bases are TGTGCCTGGAGTGTACAGGGGATTTATGATGGCTACACCTTC.